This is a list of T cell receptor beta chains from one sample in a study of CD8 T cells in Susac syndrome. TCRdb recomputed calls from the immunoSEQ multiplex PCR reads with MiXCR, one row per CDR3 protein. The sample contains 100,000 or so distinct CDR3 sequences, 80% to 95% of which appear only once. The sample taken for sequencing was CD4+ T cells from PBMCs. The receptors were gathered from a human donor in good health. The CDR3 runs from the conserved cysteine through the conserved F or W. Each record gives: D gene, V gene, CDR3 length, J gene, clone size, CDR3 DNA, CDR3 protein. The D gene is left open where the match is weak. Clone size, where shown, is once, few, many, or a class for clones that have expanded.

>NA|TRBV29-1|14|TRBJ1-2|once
TGCAGCGTTGATGAGTCCCAGGGAGGGGATGGCTACACCTTC
CSVDESQGGDGYTF
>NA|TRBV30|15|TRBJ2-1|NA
TGTGCCTGGCTAAGCCTGAATGGGCAAAACAATGAGCAGTTCTTC
CAWLSLNGQNNEQFF
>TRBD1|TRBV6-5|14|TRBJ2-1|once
TGTGCCAGCAACCCGACAGGGACGGGCAATGAGCAGTTCTTC
CASNPTGTGNEQFF
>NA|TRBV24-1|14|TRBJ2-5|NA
TGTGCCACCAGTGATGGCGGGACAAAAGAGACCCAGTACTTC
CATSDGGTKETQYF
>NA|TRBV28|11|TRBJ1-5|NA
TGTGCCAGCAGCCTGGTTGGGCCCCAGCATTTT
CASSLVGPQHF
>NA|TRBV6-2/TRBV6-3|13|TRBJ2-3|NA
TGTGCCAGCAGCTTAGGACGGGTAGATACGCAGTATTTT
CASSLGRVDTQYF
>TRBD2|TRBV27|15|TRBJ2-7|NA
TGTGCCAGCAGTTTAGCGGCTAGCGGGCTCTACGAGCAGTACTTC
CASSLAASGLYEQYF
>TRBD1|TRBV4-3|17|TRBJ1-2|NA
TGCGCCAGCAGCCAGGCCGGGACAGGGGGCTTGGGGTATGGCTACACCTTC
CASSQAGTGGLGYGYTF
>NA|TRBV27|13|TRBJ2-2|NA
TGTGCCAGCCGACCTCTATACACCGGGGAGCTGTTTTTT
CASRPLYTGELFF
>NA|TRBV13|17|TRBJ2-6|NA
TGTGCCAGCAGCTCGACCACAGGGCTCTCTGGGGCCAACGTCCTGACTTTC
CASSSTTGLSGANVLTF
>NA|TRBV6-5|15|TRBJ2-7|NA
TGTGCCAGCAGTTCACCTTCTCCCGGGAACTACGAGCAGTACTTC
CASSSPSPGNYEQYF
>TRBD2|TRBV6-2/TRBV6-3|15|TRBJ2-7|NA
TGTGCCGGTCGAGGTAGGGGTCAGCGGGACTACGAGCAGTACTTC
CAGRGRGQRDYEQYF
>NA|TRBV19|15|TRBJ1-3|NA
TGTGCCAGTAGTTACCGGCAAGACTCTGGAAACACCATATATTTT
CASSYRQDSGNTIYF
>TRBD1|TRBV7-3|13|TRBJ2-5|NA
TGTGCCAGCAGCTCGGGACAGGCAGGGGCCCAGTACTTC
CASSSGQAGAQYF
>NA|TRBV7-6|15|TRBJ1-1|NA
TGTGCCAGCAGCTCGAACCGCGGGGGTCGCACTGAAGCTTTCTTT
CASSSNRGGRTEAFF
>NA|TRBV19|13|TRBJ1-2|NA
TGTGCCAGTAGTATAGATCGAACAGTTGGCTACACCTTC
CASSIDRTVGYTF
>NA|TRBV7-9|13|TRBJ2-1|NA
TGTGCCAGCAGCTTTGACGGCTACAATGAGCAGTTCTTC
CASSFDGYNEQFF
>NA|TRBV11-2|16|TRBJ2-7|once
TGTGCCAGCAGCCCCTTGGGGCCCTCTCTTTTTTACGAGCAGTACTTC
CASSPLGPSLFYEQYF
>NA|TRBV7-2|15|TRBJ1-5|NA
TGTGCCAGCAGCGCCCGAGGCAGGGGAGGTCAGCCCCAGCATTTT
CASSARGRGGQPQHF
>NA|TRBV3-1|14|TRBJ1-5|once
TGTGCCAGCAGCCAAGATAGTACCAATCAGCCCCAGCATTTT
CASSQDSTNQPQHF
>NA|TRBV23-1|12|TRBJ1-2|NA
TGCGCCAGCAGTCCCGGGACGGCCCCCGACACCTTC
CASSPGTAPDTF
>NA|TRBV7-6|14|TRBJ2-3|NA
TGTGCCAGCAGCCTGGCCCTTTACACAGATACGCAGTATTTT
CASSLALYTDTQYF
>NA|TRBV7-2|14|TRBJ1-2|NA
TGTGCCAGCAGATTAGCCTACGGCAACTATGGCTACACCTTC
CASRLAYGNYGYTF
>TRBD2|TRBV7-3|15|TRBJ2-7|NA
TGTGCCAGCAGCGAAGCCGGGGGGGGTCCCTACGAGCAGTACTTC
CASSEAGGGPYEQYF
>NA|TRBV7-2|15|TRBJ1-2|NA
TGTGCCAGCAGCTCCCGGAGCGGCACCGGGGATGGCTACACCTTC
CASSSRSGTGDGYTF
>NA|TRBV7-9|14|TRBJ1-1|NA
TGTGCCAGCACCCCCGGATGGGGGAACACTGAAGCTTTCTTT
CASTPGWGNTEAFF
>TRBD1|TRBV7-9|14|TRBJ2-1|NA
TGTGCCAGCCGCTCTCTCGACAGGGGAAATGAGCAGTTCTTC
CASRSLDRGNEQFF
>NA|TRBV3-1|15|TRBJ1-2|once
TGTGCCAGCAGCCCTCGGAGGGAGGCGGCAGATGGCTACACCTTC
CASSPRREAADGYTF
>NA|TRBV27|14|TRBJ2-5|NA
TGTGCCAGCACCAAAACGGGGGGCGACGAGACCCAGTACTTC
CASTKTGGDETQYF
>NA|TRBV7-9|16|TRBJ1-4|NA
TGTGCCAGCAGCTTCCCCTCGGGGCAGGGCAACGAAAAACTGTTTTTT
CASSFPSGQGNEKLFF
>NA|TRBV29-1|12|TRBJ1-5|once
TGCAGCGTTGGGGCAACAGGGAAAGCCCAGCATTTT
CSVGATGKAQHF
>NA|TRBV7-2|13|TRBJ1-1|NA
TGTGCCAGCAGCGTCGGGGGGGCCGTTGGAGCTTTCTTT
CASSVGGAVGAFF
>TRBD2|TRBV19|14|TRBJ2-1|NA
TGTGCCACCGGGAGCGGGGGTCCAATCAATGAGCAGTTCTTC
CATGSGGPINEQFF